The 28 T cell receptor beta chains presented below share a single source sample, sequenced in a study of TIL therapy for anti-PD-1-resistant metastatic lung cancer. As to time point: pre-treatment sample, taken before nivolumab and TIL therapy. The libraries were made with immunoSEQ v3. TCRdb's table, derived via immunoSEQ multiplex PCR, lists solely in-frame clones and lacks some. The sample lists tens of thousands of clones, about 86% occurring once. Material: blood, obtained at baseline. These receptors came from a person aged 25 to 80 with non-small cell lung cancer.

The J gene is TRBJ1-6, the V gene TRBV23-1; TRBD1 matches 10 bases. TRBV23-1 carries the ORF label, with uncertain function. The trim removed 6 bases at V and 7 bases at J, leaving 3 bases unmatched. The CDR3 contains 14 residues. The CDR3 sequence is CASRKGQGNSPLHF. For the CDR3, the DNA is TGCGCCAGCAGAAAGGGACAGGGGAATTCACCCCTCCACTTT.

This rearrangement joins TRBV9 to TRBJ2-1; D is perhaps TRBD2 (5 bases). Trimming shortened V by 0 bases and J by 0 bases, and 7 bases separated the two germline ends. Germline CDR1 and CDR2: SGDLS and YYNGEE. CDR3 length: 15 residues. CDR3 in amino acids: CASSVAGISYNEQFF. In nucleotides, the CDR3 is TGTGCCAGCAGCGTAGCGGGGATCTCCTACAATGAGCAGTTCTTC.

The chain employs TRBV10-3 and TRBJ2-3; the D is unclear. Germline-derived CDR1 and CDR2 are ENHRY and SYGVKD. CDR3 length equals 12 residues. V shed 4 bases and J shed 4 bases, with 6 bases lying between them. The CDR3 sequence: CAISGDSDTQYF. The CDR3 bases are TGTGCCATCAGTGGGGATTCAGATACGCAGTATTTT.

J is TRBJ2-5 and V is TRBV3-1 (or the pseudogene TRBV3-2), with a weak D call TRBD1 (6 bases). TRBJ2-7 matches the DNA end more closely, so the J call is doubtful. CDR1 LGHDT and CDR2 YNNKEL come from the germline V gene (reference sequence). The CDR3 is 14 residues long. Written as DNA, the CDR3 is TGTGCCAGCAGCCTACAGGGTGTGGTTTACGAGCAGTACTTC. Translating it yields CASSLQGVVYEQYF.

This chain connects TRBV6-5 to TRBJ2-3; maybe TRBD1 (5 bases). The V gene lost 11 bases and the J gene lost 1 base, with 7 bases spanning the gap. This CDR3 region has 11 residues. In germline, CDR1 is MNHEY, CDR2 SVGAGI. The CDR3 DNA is TGTGCCTTAGGGGGCACAGATACGCAGTATTTT. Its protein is CALGGTDTQYF.

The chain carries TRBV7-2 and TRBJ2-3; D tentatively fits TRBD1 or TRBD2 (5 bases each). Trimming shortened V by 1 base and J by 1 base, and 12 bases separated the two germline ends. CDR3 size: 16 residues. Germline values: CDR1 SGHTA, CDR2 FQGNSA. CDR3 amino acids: CASSLERGWGTDTQYF. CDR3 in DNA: TGTGCCAGCAGCTTAGAGAGGGGTTGGGGCACAGATACGCAGTATTTT.

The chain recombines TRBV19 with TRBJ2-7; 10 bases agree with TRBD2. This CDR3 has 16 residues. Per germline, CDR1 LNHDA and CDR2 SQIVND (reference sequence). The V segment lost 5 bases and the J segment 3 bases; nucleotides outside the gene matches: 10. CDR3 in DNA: TGTGCCAGTAGTTTGGGCCTAGCGGGAGATGGCTACGAGCAGTACTTC. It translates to CASSLGLAGDGYEQYF.

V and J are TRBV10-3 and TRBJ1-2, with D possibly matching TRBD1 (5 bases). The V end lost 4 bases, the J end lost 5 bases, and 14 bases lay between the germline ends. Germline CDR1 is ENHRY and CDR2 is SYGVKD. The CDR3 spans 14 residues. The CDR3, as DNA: TGTGCCATCAGTGTGACCCGGGACGGGTATGGCTACACCTTC. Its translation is CAISVTRDGYGYTF.

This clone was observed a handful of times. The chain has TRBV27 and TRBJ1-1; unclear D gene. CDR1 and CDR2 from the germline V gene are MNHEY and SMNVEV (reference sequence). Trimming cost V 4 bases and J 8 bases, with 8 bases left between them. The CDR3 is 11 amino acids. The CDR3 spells CASSSQQEAFF. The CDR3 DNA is TGTGCCAGCAGTTCCCAACAGGAAGCTTTCTTT.

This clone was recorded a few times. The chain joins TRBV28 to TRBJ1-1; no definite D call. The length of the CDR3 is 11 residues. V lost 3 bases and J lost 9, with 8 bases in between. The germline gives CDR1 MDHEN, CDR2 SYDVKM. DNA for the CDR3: TGTGCCAGCAGTTTTGGCAGGCAAGCTTTCTTT. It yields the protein CASSFGRQAFF.

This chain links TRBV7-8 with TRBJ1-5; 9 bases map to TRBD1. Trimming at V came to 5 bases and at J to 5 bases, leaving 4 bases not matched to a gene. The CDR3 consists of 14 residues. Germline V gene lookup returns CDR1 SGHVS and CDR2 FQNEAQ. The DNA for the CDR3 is TGTGCCAGCAGCGTTACAGGGGGCCATCAGCCCCAGCATTTT. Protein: CASSVTGGHQPQHF. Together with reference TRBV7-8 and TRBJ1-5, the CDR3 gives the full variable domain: GAGVSQSPRYKVAKRGQDVALRCDPISGHVSLFWYQQALGQGPEFLTYFQNEAQLDKSGLPSDRFFAERPEGSVSTLKIQRTQQEDSAVYLCASSVTGGHQPQHFGDGTRLSIL.

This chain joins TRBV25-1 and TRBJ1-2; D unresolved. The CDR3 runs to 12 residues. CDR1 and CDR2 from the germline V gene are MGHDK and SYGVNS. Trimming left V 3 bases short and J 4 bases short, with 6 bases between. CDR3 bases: TGTGCCAGCAGTGACCCGGGCTATGGCTACACCTTC. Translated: CASSDPGYGYTF.

The CDR3 DNA is TGTGCCAGCTCCCGAACGGACGGGGGCCGGTATGGCTACACCTTC. It codes for CASSRTDGGRYGYTF. The chain couples TRBV18 to TRBJ1-2, with a weak D call TRBD1 (6 bases). CDR3 length: 15 amino acids. Trimming removed 6 bases at V and 5 bases at J, with 19 bases between. Germline values: CDR1 KGHSH, CDR2 LQKENI.

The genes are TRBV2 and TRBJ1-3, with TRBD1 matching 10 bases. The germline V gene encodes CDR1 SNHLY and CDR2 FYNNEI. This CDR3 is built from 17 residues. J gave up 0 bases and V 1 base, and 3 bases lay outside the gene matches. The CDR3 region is CASSEGGQGFSGNTIYF. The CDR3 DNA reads TGTGCCAGCAGTGAAGGGGGACAGGGGTTCTCTGGAAACACCATATATTTT.

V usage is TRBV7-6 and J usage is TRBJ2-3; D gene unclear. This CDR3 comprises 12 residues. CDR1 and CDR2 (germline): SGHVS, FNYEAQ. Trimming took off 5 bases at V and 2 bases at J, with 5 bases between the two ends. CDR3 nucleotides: TGTGCCAGCAGCCCTTACACAGATACGCAGTATTTT. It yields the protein CASSPYTDTQYF.

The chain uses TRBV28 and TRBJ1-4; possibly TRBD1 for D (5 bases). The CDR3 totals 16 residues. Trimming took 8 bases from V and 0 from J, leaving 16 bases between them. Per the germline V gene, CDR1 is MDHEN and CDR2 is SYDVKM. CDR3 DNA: TGTGCCAGCCACCCGGGTGGGGCCGCAACTAATGAAAAACTGTTTTTT. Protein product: CASHPGGAATNEKLFF.

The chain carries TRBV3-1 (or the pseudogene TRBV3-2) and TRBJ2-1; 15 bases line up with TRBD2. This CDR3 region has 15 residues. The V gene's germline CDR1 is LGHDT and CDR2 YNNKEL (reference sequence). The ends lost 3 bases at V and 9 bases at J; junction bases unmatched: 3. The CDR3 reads CASSHGLAGGAEQFF. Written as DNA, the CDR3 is TGTGCCAGCAGCCACGGACTAGCGGGGGGGGCTGAGCAGTTCTTC.

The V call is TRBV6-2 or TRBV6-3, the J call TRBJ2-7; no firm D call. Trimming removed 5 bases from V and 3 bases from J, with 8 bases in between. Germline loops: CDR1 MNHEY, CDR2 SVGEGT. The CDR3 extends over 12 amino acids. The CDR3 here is CASSQAGYEQYF. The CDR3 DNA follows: TGTGCCAGCAGTCAGGCAGGCTACGAGCAGTACTTC.

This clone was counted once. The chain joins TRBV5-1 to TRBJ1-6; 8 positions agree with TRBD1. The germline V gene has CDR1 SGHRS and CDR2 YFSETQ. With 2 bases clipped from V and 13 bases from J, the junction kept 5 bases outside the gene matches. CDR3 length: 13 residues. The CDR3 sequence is CASSLGTGAPLHF. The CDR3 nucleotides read TGCGCCAGCAGCTTAGGGACAGGCGCCCCCCTCCACTTT.

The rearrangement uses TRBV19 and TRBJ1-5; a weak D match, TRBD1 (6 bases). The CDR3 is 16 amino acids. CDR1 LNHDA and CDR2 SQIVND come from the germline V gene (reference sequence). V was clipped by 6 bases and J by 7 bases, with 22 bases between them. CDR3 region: CASSLGFRGKGQPQHF. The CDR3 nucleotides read TGTGCCAGTAGCTTAGGATTCAGGGGAAAGGGGCAGCCCCAGCATTTT.

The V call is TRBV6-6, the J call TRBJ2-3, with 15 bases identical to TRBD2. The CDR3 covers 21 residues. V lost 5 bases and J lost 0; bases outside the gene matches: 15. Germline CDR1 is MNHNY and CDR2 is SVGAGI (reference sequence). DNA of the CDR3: TGTGCCAGCAGTCACCGAACTGTCCCGGGACTAGCGGGAGGAAGCACAGATACGCAGTATTTT. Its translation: CASSHRTVPGLAGGSTDTQYF.

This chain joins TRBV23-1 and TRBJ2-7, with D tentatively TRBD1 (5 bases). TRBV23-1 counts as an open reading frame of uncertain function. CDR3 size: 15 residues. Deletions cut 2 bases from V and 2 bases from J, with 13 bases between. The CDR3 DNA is TGCGCCAGCAGTCAAGTCCCTGACAGAACCTACGAGCAGTACTTC. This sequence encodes CASSQVPDRTYEQYF.

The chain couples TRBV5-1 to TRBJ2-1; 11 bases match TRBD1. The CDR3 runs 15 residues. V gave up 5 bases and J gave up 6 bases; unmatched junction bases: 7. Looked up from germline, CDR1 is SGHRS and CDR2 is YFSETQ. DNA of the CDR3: TGCGCCAGCAGGAGTGGTGGGACAGGGGGCAATGAGCAGTTCTTC. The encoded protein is CASRSGGTGGNEQFF.

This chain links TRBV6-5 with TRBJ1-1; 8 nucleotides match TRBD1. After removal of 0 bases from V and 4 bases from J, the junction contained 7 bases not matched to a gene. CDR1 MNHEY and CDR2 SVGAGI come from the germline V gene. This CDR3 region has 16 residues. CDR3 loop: CASSYSVTGVGTEAFF. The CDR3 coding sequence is TGTGCCAGCAGTTACTCGGTGACAGGGGTAGGCACTGAAGCTTTCTTT.

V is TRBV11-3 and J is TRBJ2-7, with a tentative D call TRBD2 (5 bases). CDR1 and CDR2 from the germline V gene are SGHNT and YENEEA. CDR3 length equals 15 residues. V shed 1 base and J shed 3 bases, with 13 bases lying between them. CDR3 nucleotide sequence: TGTGCCAGCAGCTTAGCCAGCGGCAGTTACTACGAGCAGTACTTC. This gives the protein CASSLASGSYYEQYF.

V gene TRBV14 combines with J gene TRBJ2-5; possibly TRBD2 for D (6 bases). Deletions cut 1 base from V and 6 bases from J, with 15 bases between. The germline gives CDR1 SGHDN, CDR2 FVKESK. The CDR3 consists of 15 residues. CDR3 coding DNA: TGTGCCAGCAGCCAAGGGGGGACTGGTAGGCAGACCCAGTACTTC. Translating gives CASSQGGTGRQTQYF.

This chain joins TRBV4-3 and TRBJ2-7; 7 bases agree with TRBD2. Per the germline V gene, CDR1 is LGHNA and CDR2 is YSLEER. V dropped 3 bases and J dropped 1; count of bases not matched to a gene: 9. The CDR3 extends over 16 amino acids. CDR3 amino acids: CASSQALAEPSYEQYF. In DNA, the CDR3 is TGCGCCAGCAGCCAGGCGCTAGCGGAACCTTCCTACGAGCAGTACTTC.

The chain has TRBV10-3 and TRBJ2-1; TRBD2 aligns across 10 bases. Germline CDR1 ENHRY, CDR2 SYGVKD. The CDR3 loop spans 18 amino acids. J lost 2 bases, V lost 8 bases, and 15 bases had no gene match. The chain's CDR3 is CAIRGASGSGGAYNEQFF. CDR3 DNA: TGTGCCATCCGCGGGGCTAGCGGGAGCGGGGGGGCCTACAATGAGCAGTTCTTC.